A single TCR beta chain is shown here with its context. Its target is unknown. These data are taken from a study of CD8+ T cells in alopecia areata. The study's findings and limits: An increase in clonality over normal scalp was evident in lesional scalp, especially alopecia totalis/universalis.

From alopecia areata patients, lesional scalp punch biopsies and peripheral blood were collected. Sorting of PBMCs yielded the CD4+ and CD8+ T cells. TCR sequencing used cDNA made by reverse transcription of extracted RNA. Assay used: immunoSEQ multiplex PCR; TCRdb lists only in-frame clones, some missing. Of roughly 150,000 clones in the sample, more than 45% were seen once. Trimming removed 4 bases from V and 6 bases from J, with 6 bases in between. The CDR3 is made up of 11 amino acids. Germline V gene lookup returns CDR1 SQVTM and CDR2 ANQGSEA. V is TRBV29-1 and J is TRBJ2-2; D not resolved. The clonotype was recovered from a human donor with alopecia areata. Sequencing was performed on CD8+ T cells sorted from blood, taken at week 0. CDR3 DNA: TGCAGCGTTGCGGCCGCCGGGGAGCTGTTTTTT. It specifies CSVAAAGELFF.